One and the same sample provided the 20 T cell receptor beta chains below, sequenced in a study of PD-1 blockade in classical Hodgkin lymphoma. Each of the patients experienced relapse following autologous stem cell transplantation, and their brentuximab vedotin exposure differed. Assay used: immunoSEQ multiplex PCR; TCRdb lists only in-frame clones, some missing. The data contain roughly 150,000 clones, approximately 81% of them singletons. The source material was peripheral blood mononuclear cells (PBMCs), sampled before the second cycle of nivolumab. The source of these receptors is a human donor with classical Hodgkin lymphoma.

The sample holds a few counts of this clone. The V and J genes are TRBV2 and TRBJ1-1; no reliable D call. This CDR3 has 15 amino acids. V was shortened by 4 bases and J by 1 base, with 13 bases between the two germline ends. Germline V gene data show CDR1 as SNHLY and CDR2 as FYNNEI. The CDR3 loop is CASSGGRPENTEAFF. DNA of the CDR3: TGTGCCAGCAGTGGAGGGAGACCAGAGAACACTGAAGCTTTCTTT.

J is TRBJ1-5 and V is TRBV28; 7 bases agree with TRBD1. This CDR3 contains 14 residues. Trimming removed 6 bases from V and 5 bases from J; junction bases left unmatched: 7. The germline V gene encodes CDR1 MDHEN and CDR2 SYDVKM. The CDR3 reads CASRYTRGDQPQHF. CDR3 bases: TGTGCCAGCAGATATACCAGGGGGGATCAGCCCCAGCATTTT.

This chain joins TRBV2 and TRBJ2-7, with D possibly TRBD1 on 5 matching bases. The CDR3 has 14 amino acids. Germline V gene data show CDR1 as SNHLY and CDR2 as FYNNEI. Trimming removed 3 bases from V and 1 base from J, with 10 bases in between. The CDR3 loop reads CASSDSPGSYEQYF. The CDR3, as DNA: TGTGCCAGCAGTGACTCGCCAGGGTCCTACGAGCAGTACTTC.

The chain couples TRBV5-4 to TRBJ1-1; no clear D. The CDR3 is 15 amino acids. Germline values: CDR1 SGHNT, CDR2 YYREEE (reference sequence). Trimming pared 3 bases from V and 0 bases from J, leaving 12 bases between. Here the CDR3 DNA reads TGTGCCAGCAGCTCCCCCCCTGGGGTGAACACTGAAGCTTTCTTT. It codes for CASSSPPGVNTEAFF.

The rearrangement uses TRBV2 and TRBJ2-2; 7 bases align to TRBD1. CDR3 size: 16 residues. Germline CDR1 and CDR2: SNHLY and FYNNEI. V was pared by 3 bases and J by 2 bases, with 6 bases of the junction left unmatched. CDR3 amino acids: CASSDERGPNTGELFF. CDR3 nucleotides: TGTGCCAGCAGTGACGAAAGGGGGCCTAACACCGGGGAGCTGTTTTTT.

This sequence joins TRBV10-3 and TRBJ2-5; a weak D match, TRBD1 (5 bases). This CDR3 is built from 14 residues. Germline assignment: CDR1 ENHRY and CDR2 SYGVKD. Between the trimmed V and J ends, which lost 0 bases and 5 bases, there was a span of 10 bases. The CDR3 coding sequence is TGTGCCATCAGTGAGTCCGCAGGGATGGAGACCCAGTACTTC. It is translated as CAISESAGMETQYF.

This chain links TRBV6-4 with TRBJ1-1; the match to TRBD1 covers 8 bases. The length of the CDR3 is 13 residues. The germline V gene has CDR1 MRHNA and CDR2 SNTAGT. With 5 bases clipped from V and 3 bases from J, the junction kept 2 bases outside the gene matches. Here the CDR3 reads CASSKDRDTEAFF. The CDR3 DNA follows: TGTGCCAGCAGTAAGGACAGGGACACTGAAGCTTTCTTT.

The genes are TRBV6-5 and TRBJ1-4, with D uncertain. This CDR3 spans 12 amino acids. Looked up from germline, CDR1 is MNHEY and CDR2 is SVGAGI. V was pared by 8 bases and J by 4 bases, with 8 bases between. The CDR3 is CASRRNNEKLFF. In nucleotides, the CDR3 is TGTGCCAGCCGCCGCAATAATGAAAAACTGTTTTTT.

The table lists this clone with a count of one. V is TRBV9 and J is TRBJ2-1; TRBD2 matches 8 bases. Per the germline V gene, CDR1 is SGDLS and CDR2 is YYNGEE. The V and J ends lost 0 bases and 8 bases, in that order; junction bases with no gene match: 10. This CDR3 contains 16 residues. CDR3 sequence (DNA): TGTGCCAGCAGCGTAGGTGGACTAGCCCCTAGGGATGAGCAGTTCTTC. Amino acid sequence: CASSVGGLAPRDEQFF.

The J gene is TRBJ1-5, the V gene TRBV7-9; tentatively, D is TRBD1 (6 bases). CDR3 length: 17 residues. The V gene lost 5 bases and the J gene lost 1 base, with 18 bases spanning the gap. Germline V gives CDR1 SEHNR, CDR2 FQNEAQ (reference sequence). The CDR3 loop is CASSLGEGGESNQPQHF. The CDR3 nucleotides are TGTGCCAGCAGCCTAGGGGAAGGGGGGGAAAGCAATCAGCCCCAGCATTTT.

This chain links TRBV11-1 with TRBJ2-3, with 8 bases identical to TRBD2. Germline V lookup: CDR1 SGHAT, CDR2 FQDESV (reference sequence). CDR3 length: 18 amino acids. V dropped 4 bases and J dropped 4; count of bases not matched to a gene: 16. CDR3 sequence: CASSSPGGGPAGADTQYF. The CDR3 nucleotides read TGTGCCAGCAGCTCTCCGGGAGGGGGGCCCGCAGGGGCAGATACGCAGTATTTT. Drawing the rest from reference TRBV11-1 and TRBJ2-3, the complete variable domain is EAEVAQSPRYKITEKSQAVAFWCDPISGHATLYWYRQILGQGPELLVQFQDESVVDDSQLPKDRFSAERLKGVDSTLKIQPAELGDSAMYLCASSSPGGGPAGADTQYFGPGTRLTVL.

J is TRBJ2-1 and V is TRBV7-3; D possibly matches TRBD1 or TRBD2 (6 bases each). The CDR3 length is 15 residues. From germline, CDR1 is SGHTA and CDR2 FQGTGA. V was shortened by 5 bases and J by 5 bases, with 16 bases between the two germline ends. The CDR3 here is CASSQRGDSNNEQFF. The CDR3 DNA sequence: TGTGCCAGCAGCCAAAGGGGGGATTCCAACAATGAGCAGTTCTTC.

This sequence joins TRBV13 and TRBJ1-2; tentative D call: TRBD1 (5 bases). In germline, CDR1 is PRHDT, CDR2 FYEKMQ (reference sequence). This CDR3 is 14 amino acids long. V was clipped by 0 bases and J by 8 bases, with 13 bases between them. The CDR3 protein is CASSLGWDPAGYTF. The CDR3 coding sequence is TGTGCCAGCAGCTTAGGATGGGACCCAGCCGGCTACACCTTC. Together with reference TRBV13 and TRBJ1-2, the CDR3 gives the full variable domain: AAGVIQSPRHLIKEKRETATLKCYPIPRHDTVYWYQQGPGQDPQFLISFYEKMQSDKGSIPDRFSAQQFSDYHSELNMSSLELGDSALYFCASSLGWDPAGYTFGSGTRLTVV.

The chain carries TRBV4-2 and TRBJ1-2; TRBD1 might be the D (5 bases). Germline CDR1 LGHNA, CDR2 YNFKEQ. This CDR3 has 19 amino acids. The V end was cut by 0 bases, the J end by 0 bases, with 20 bases between. The CDR3 sequence: CASSQDRRQGLISNYGYTF. In nucleotides, the CDR3 is TGTGCCAGCAGCCAAGATCGTCGGCAGGGATTGATATCTAACTATGGCTACACCTTC.

In regard to this clone: A junction boundary mismatches the germline segment, possibly from a read error. The V gene is TRBV5-1, the J gene TRBJ1-5; possibly TRBD1 for D (6 bases). Germline V gives CDR1 SGHRS, CDR2 YFSETQ. The CDR3 contains 16 residues. CDR3 coding DNA: TGCGCCAGCAGTTTGGAGGGGGGGTTTGGCAATCAGCCCCAGCATTTT. Encoded protein: CASSLEGGFGNQPQHF.

A few counts support this clone. The chain links TRBV5-8 to TRBJ2-2; TRBD1 agrees at 7 bases. The CDR3 is 14 residues long. Looked up from germline, CDR1 is SGHTS and CDR2 is YDEGEE. V dropped 3 bases and J dropped 5; count of bases not matched to a gene: 4. The CDR3 coding sequence is TGTGCCAGCAGCTATGGGACAGCAACCGGGGAGCTGTTTTTT. As protein: CASSYGTATGELFF.

This clone was detected a few times. The chain combines TRBV6-4 with TRBJ2-3; the match to TRBD2 covers 7 bases. This CDR3 is 15 amino acids long. Germline assignment: CDR1 MRHNA and CDR2 SNTAGT. V gave up 5 bases and J gave up 2 bases; unmatched junction bases: 7. CDR3: CASSSAGDPTDTQYF. CDR3 nucleotide sequence: TGTGCCAGCAGTTCCGCGGGGGACCCCACAGATACGCAGTATTTT.

This chain uses TRBV7-9 with TRBJ2-1; TRBD2 matches 9 bases. V trimming: 7 bases; J trimming: 3 bases; junction bases outside the gene matches: 7. The CDR3 consists of 15 residues. Looked up from germline, CDR1 is SEHNR and CDR2 is FQNEAQ (reference sequence). In DNA, the CDR3 is TGTGCCAGCACTATAGCGGGGGAGGTCTACAATGAGCAGTTCTTC. This encodes CASTIAGEVYNEQFF. The complete variable domain, with remaining parts taken from reference TRBV7-9 and TRBJ2-1, reads DTGVSQNPRHKITKRGQNVTFRCDPISEHNRLYWYRQTLGQGPEFLTYFQNEAQLEKSRLLSDRFSAERPKGSFSTLEIQRTEQGDSAMYLCASTIAGEVYNEQFFGPGTRLTVL.

This clone was seen a handful of times. The CDR3 nucleotides are TGTGCCAGCAGTCAGGGACAGGGGTGGACCGGGGAGCTGTTTTTT. It specifies CASSQGQGWTGELFF. The chain carries TRBV6-6 and TRBJ2-2; 10 positions agree with TRBD1. The CDR3 sequence is 15 residues long. From germline, CDR1 is MNHNY and CDR2 SVGAGI (reference sequence). Unmatched junction bases numbered 5, after V lost 5 bases and J lost 5 bases.

The chain employs TRBV18 and TRBJ2-1; D gene uncertain. The CDR3 runs to 15 residues. The V gene's germline CDR1 is KGHSH and CDR2 LQKENI. V gave up 2 bases and J gave up 2 bases, with 10 bases separating them. CDR3 DNA: TGTGCCAGCTCACCAAGGGCAACTACCTACAATGAGCAGTTCTTC. Protein sequence: CASSPRATTYNEQFF.